Below are 10 T cell receptor beta chains sequenced from a single sample in a study of cytomegalovirus exposure and HLA in healthy donors. The study ran its PCR with 60 Vbeta and 13 Jbeta primers. TCRdb keeps only in-frame clones here, not all; method: immunoSEQ multiplex PCR. The sample shows approximately 170,000 clones, 65% to 75% of them seen only once. Input material: PBMCs. All receptors come from a man aged 25 to 40 in good health and CMV-seropositive.

The J gene is TRBJ1-5, the V gene TRBV6-1, with D possibly matching TRBD1 (5 bases). Germline lookup yields CDR1 MNHNS and CDR2 SASEGT. The CDR3 has 14 amino acids. Trimming pared 6 bases from V and 1 base from J, leaving 10 bases between. The CDR3 region is CASRSRVSNQPQHF. The CDR3 region has the DNA TGTGCCAGCAGAAGCAGGGTGAGCAATCAGCCCCAGCATTTT.

This clone showed up just once. The V and J genes are TRBV6-1 and TRBJ1-2; D remains ambiguous. V lost 2 bases and J 8 bases, leaving 12 bases between the germline ends. This CDR3 is built from 13 residues. From germline, CDR1 is MNHNS and CDR2 SASEGT. The DNA of the CDR3 is TGTGCCAGCAGTGAACCACAATTTCTCGGCTACACCTTC. Protein: CASSEPQFLGYTF.

The CDR3 coding sequence is TGTGCCAGCAGTGTGACTAGCGGGGGGAACAATGAGCAGTTCTTC. This gives the protein CASSVTSGGNNEQFF. The chain recombines TRBV6-5 with TRBJ2-1; 13 bases are a match to TRBD2. Per germline, CDR1 MNHEY and CDR2 SVGAGI. With V trimmed by 5 bases and J by 5 bases, 3 bases remained unmatched. The CDR3 has 15 residues.

The V call is TRBV19, the J call TRBJ2-5, with 10 bases lining up with TRBD2. Germline assignment: CDR1 LNHDA and CDR2 SQIVND (reference sequence). With 5 bases clipped from V and 5 bases from J, the junction kept 2 bases outside the gene matches. The CDR3 is 13 residues long. The CDR3 DNA reads TGTGCCAGTAGTGCAGCGGGGGGGGAGACCCAGTACTTC. Protein sequence: CASSAAGGETQYF.

This chain uses TRBV30 with TRBJ1-5, with D perhaps matching TRBD1 (5 bases). V gave up 2 bases and J gave up 7 bases, with 12 bases separating them. Germline V lookup: CDR1 GTSNPN, CDR2 SVGIG (reference sequence). This CDR3 has 13 amino acids. CDR3 in amino acids: CAWSPSTGQPQHF. For the CDR3, the DNA is TGTGCCTGGAGTCCGTCAACAGGACAGCCCCAGCATTTT.

V and J are TRBV7-9 and TRBJ1-2, with D uncertain. CDR3 length: 11 amino acids. Germline CDR1 and CDR2: SEHNR and FQNEAQ (reference sequence). The V end was cut by 5 bases, the J end by 7 bases, with 8 bases between. The DNA of the CDR3 is TGTGCCAGCAGCCAATGGAGTGGCTACACCTTC. It encodes CASSQWSGYTF.

This clone was counted a single time. The J gene is TRBJ2-7, the V gene TRBV4-2; D is undetermined. CDR3 length: 13 amino acids. The germline CDR1 and CDR2 sequences are LGHNA and YNFKEQ. The V end was cut by 0 bases, the J end by 7 bases, with 10 bases between. The chain's CDR3 is CASSQDFGREQYF. The CDR3 coding sequence is TGTGCCAGCAGCCAAGACTTCGGTCGGGAGCAGTACTTC.

The chain has TRBV4-3 and TRBJ2-7; TRBD1 aligns across 9 bases. V was clipped by 0 bases and J by 2 bases; unmatched bases: 5. Germline assignment: CDR1 LGHNA and CDR2 YSLEER. The CDR3 is 16 residues long. DNA of the CDR3: TGCGCCAGCAGCCAAGAATTCGGGACAGGGCCCTACGAGCAGTACTTC. This gives the protein CASSQEFGTGPYEQYF.

The chain recombines TRBV30 with TRBJ1-1; the D gene is possibly TRBD1 (6 bases). Germline V gene sequence: CDR1 GTSNPN, CDR2 SVGIG (reference sequence). Deletions cut 0 bases from V and 8 bases from J, with 10 bases between. The CDR3 spans 12 residues. In DNA form, the CDR3 reads TGTGCCTGGAGTGTAGGGGGATACGAAGCTTTCTTT. This gives the protein CAWSVGGYEAFF.

This sequence joins TRBV19 and TRBJ2-2; TRBD1 aligns across 9 bases. Trimming removed 5 bases from V and 4 bases from J; junction bases left unmatched: 8. The germline V gene has CDR1 LNHDA and CDR2 SQIVND (reference sequence). The CDR3 runs to 16 residues. The CDR3: CASSRKGQGVTGELFF. The CDR3 DNA reads TGTGCCAGTAGTCGCAAGGGACAGGGAGTCACCGGGGAGCTGTTTTTT.